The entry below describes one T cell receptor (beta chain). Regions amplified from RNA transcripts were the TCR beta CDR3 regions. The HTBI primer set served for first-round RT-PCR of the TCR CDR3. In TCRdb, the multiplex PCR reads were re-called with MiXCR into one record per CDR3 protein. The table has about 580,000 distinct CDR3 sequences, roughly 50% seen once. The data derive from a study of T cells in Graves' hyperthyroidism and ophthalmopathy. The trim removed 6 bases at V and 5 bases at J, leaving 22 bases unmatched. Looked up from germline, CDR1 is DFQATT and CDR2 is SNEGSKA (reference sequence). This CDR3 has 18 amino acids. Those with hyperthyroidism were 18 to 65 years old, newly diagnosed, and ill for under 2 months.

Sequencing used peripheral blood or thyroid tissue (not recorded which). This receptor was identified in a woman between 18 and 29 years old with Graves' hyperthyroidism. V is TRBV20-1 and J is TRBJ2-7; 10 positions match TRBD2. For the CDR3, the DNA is TGCAGTGCACCTGGGACTAGCGACTCGAACACCGGGGAGGACGAGCAGTACTTC. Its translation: CSAPGTSDSNTGEDEQYF.